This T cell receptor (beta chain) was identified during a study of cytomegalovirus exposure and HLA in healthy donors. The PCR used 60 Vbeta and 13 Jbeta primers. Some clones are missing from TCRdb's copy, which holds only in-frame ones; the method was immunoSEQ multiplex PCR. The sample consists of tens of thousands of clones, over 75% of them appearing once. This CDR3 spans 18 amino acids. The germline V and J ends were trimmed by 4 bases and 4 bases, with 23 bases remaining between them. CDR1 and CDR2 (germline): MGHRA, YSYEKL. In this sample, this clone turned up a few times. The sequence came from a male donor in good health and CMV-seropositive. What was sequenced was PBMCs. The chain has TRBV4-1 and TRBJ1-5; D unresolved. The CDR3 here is CASSPYSGLLIRNQPQHF. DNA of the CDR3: TGCGCCAGCAGCCCGTACTCAGGACTTTTGATTAGGAATCAGCCCCAGCATTTT.